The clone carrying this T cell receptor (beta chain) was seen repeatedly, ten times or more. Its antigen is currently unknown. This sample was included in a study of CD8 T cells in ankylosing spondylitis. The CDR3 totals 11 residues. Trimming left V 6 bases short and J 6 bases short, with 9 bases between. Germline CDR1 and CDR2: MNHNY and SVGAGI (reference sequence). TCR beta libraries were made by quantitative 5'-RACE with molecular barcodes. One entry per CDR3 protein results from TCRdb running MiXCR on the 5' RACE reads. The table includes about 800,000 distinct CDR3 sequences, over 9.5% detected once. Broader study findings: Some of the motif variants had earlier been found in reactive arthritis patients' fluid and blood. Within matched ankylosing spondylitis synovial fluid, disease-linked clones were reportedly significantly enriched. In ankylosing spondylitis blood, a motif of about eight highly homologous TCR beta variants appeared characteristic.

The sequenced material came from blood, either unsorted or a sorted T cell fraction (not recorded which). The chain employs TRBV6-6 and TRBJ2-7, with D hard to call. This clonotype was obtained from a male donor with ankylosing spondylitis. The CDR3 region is CASRELREQYF. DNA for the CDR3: TGTGCCAGCAGGGAGCTCCGCGAGCAGTACTTC.